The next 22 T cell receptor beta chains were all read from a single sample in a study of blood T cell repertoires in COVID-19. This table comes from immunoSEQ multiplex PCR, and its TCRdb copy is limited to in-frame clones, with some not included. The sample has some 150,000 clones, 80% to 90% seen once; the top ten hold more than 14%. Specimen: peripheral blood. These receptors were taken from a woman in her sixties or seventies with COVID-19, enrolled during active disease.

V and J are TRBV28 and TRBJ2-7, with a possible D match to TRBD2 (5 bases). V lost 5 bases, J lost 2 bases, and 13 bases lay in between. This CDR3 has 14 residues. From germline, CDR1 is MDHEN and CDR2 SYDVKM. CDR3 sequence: CASSPTGYAYEQYV. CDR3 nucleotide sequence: TGTGCCAGCAGTCCGACGGGATACGCCTACGAGCAGTACGTC.

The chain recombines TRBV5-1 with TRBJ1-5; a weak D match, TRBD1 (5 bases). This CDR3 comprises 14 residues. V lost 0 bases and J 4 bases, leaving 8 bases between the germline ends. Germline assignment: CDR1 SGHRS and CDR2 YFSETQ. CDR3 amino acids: CASSLVGGNQPQHF. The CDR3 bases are TGCGCCAGCAGCTTGGTCGGGGGAAATCAGCCCCAGCATTTT.

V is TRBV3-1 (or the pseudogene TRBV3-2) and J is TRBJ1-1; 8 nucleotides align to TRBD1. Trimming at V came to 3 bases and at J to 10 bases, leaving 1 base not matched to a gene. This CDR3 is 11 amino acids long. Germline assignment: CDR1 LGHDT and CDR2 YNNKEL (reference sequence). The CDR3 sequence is CASSQQGAAFF. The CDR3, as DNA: TGTGCCAGCAGCCAGCAGGGGGCAGCTTTCTTT.

The CDR3 bases are TGTGCCAGCAACAGGGGTATGAACACTGAAGCTTTCTTT. Protein product: CASNRGMNTEAFF. The chain is built from TRBV28 and TRBJ1-1; TRBD1 aligns across 7 bases. The CDR3 has 13 amino acids. In germline, CDR1 is MDHEN, CDR2 SYDVKM. The J segment lost 0 bases and the V segment lost 7 bases, leaving 2 bases of the junction unmatched. The full variable domain, with the rest looked up from reference TRBV28 and TRBJ1-1, is DVKVTQSSRYLVKRTGEKVFLECVQDMDHENMFWYRQDPGLGLRLIYFSYDVKMKEKGDIPEGYSVSREKKERFSLILESASTNQTSMYLCASNRGMNTEAFFGQGTRLTVV.

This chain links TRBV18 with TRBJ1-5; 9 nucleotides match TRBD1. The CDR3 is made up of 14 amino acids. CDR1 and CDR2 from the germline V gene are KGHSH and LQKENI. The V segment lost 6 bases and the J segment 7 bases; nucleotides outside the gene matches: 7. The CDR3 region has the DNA TGTGCCAGCTCCCGGGACAGGGAGGTCCAGCCCCAGCATTTT. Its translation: CASSRDREVQPQHF.

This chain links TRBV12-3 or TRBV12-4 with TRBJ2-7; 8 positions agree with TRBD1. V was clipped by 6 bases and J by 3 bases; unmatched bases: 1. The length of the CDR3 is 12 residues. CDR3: CASRQGVYEQYF. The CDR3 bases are TGTGCCAGCAGACAGGGGGTCTACGAGCAGTACTTC.

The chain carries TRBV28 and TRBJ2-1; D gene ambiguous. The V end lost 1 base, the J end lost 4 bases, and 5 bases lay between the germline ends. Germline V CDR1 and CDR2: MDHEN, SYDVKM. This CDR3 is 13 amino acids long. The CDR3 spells CASSLSSYNEQFF. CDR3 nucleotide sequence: TGTGCCAGCAGTTTATCTTCTTACAATGAGCAGTTCTTC.

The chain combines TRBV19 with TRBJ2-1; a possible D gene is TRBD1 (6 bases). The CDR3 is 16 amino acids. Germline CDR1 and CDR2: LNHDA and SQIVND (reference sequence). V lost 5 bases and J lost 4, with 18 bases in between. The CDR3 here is CASSFVTGKTYNEQFF. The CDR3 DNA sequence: TGTGCCAGTAGTTTTGTGACAGGCAAAACTTACAATGAGCAGTTCTTC.

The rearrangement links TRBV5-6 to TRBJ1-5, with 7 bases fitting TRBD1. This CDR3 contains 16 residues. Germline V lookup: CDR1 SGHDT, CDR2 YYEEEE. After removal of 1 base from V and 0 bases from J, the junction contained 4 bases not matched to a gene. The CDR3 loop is CASSLTGDPSNQPQHF. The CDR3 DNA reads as TGTGCCAGCAGCTTGACAGGGGACCCTAGCAATCAGCCCCAGCATTTT.

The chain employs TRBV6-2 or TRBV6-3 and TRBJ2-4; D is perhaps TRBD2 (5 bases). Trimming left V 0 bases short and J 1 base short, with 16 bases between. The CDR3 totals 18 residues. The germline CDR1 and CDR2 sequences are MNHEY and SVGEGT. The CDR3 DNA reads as TGTGCCAGCAGTTACTCGTTTAAGAGGGAAGCTGCCAAAAACATTCAGTACTTC. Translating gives CASSYSFKREAAKNIQYF.

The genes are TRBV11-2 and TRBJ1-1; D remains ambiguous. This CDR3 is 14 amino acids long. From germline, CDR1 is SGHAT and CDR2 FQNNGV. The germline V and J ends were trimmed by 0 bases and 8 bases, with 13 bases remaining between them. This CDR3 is CASSLDKSGAEAFF. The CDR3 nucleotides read TGTGCCAGCAGCTTAGATAAGTCAGGTGCCGAAGCTTTCTTT.

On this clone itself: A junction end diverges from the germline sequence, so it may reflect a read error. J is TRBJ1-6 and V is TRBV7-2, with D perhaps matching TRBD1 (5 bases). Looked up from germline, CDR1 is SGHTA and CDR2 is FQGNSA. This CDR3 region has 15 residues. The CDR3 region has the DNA TGTGCCAGCAGGTTAGAGTCCCTCGGGGGAAGACCCCTCCACTTT. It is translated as CASRLESLGGRPLHF.

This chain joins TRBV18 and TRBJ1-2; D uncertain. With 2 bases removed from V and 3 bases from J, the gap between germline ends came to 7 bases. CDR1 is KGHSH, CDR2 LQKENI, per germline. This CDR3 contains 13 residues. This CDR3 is CASSPDIDYGYTF. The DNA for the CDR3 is TGTGCCAGCTCACCAGACATAGACTATGGCTACACCTTC.

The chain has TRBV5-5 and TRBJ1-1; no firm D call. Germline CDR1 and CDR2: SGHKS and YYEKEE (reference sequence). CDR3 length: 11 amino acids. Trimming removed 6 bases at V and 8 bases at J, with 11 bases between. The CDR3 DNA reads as TGTGCCAGCATCCTACAGAACGAAGCTTTCTTT. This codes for CASILQNEAFF.

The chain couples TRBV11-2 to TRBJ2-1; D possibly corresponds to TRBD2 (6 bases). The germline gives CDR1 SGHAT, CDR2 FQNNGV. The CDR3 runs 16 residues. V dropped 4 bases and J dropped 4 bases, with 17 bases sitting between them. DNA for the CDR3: TGTGCCAGCAGCTCTAGGCCGGGACTCCAATACAATGAGCAGTTCTTC. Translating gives CASSSRPGLQYNEQFF.

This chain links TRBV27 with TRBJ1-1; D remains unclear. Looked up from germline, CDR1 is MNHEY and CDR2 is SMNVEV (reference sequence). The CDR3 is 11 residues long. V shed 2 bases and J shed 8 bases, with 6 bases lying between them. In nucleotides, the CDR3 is TGTGCCAGCAGTTTAGGCGGCGAAGCTTTCTTT. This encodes CASSLGGEAFF.

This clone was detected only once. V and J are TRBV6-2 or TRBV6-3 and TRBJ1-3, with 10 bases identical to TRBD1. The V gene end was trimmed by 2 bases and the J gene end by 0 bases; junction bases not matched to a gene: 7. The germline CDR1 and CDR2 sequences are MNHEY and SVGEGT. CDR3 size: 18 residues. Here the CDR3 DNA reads TGTGCCAGCAGTTACCTGGGACAGGGGCGTAGCTCTGGAAACACCATATATTTT. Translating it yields CASSYLGQGRSSGNTIYF.

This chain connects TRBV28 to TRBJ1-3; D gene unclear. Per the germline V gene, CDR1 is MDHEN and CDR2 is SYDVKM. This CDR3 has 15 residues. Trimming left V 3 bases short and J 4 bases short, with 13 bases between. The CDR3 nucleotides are TGTGCCAGCAGTTTTTCACCAGCACTAGGAAACACCATATATTTT. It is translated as CASSFSPALGNTIYF.

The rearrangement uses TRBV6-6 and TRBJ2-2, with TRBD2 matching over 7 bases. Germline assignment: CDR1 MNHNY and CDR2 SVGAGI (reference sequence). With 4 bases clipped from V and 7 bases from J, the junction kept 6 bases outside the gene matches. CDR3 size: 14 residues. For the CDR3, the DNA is TGTGCCAGCAGTTCGCGGGGGTTAAGCGGGGAGCTGTTTTTT. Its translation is CASSSRGLSGELFF.

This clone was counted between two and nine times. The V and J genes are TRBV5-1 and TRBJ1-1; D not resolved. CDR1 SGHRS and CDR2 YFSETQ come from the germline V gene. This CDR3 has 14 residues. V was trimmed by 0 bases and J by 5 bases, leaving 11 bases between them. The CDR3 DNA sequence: TGCGCCAGCAGCTTGGAGGCGGGAGTTACTGAAGCTTTCTTT. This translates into CASSLEAGVTEAFF.

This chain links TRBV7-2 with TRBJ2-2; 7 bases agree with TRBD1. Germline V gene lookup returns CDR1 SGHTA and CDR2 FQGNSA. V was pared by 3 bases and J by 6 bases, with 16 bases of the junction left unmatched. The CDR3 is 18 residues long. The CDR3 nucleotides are TGTGCCAGCAGCTTTTCCTATTACCGGGACAGTGGCGCCGGGGAGCTGTTTTTT. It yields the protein CASSFSYYRDSGAGELFF.

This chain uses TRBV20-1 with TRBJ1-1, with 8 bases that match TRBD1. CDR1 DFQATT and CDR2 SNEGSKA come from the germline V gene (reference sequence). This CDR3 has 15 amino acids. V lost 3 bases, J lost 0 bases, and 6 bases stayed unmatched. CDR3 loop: CSASIRTGLNTEAFF. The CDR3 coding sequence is TGCAGTGCTAGTATCCGGACAGGGTTGAACACTGAAGCTTTCTTT.